The entry below gives a single T cell receptor (beta chain) sequence along with its context. One end of the junction is discordant with germline, which a read error may explain. The sample is drawn from a study of tumor and adjacent non-tumor tissue in lung cancer. Study overall: On average, productive TCRbeta reads reached some 4.2 million per sample.

The template was RNA from unsorted bulk tissue. Germline assignment: CDR1 SGHDT and CDR2 YYEEEE. This CDR3 comprises 14 residues. Three rounds of nested PCR, following a modified ARM-PCR protocol, produced the TCRbeta library. A single record per CDR3 protein comes from TCRdb applying MiXCR to the multiplex PCR reads. The repertoire consists of fewer than 120,000 distinct CDR3 sequences, with 75% to 90% occurring once and the leading ten covering 22%. The chain has TRBV5-6 and TRBJ2-7; tentative D call: TRBD1 (6 bases). The sequenced sample was lung tumor tissue. This TCR was sampled from a man in his sixties or seventies with non-small cell lung cancer. The CDR3 nucleotides are TGTGCCAGCAGCTTGGACAGGGAGCGTCTCGAGCACTACTTC. This gives the protein CASSLDRERLEHYF.